This T cell receptor beta chain came from a study of monozygotic twins with cystic fibrosis. Generated by immunoSEQ multiplex PCR, the TCRdb table keeps only in-frame clones and is missing some. Of 15,000 to 20,000 clones listed, about 96% are singletons. This clone is termed medium-sized. CDR3 length: 16 residues. The germline CDR1 and CDR2 sequences are MNHEY and SMNVEV (reference sequence). J gave up 0 bases and V 6 bases, and 7 bases lay outside the gene matches. The V and J genes are TRBV27 and TRBJ1-4, with 7 positions matching TRBD1. The sample consisted of blood. The TCR was taken from a girl aged 2 to 10 with cystic fibrosis. The CDR3 loop is CASRLGTAATNEKLFF. CDR3 DNA: TGTGCCAGCAGACTAGGGACAGCTGCAACTAATGAAAAACTGTTTTTT.